These T cell receptor beta chains were read from a single sample in a study of CD8 T cell repertoires and HIV-1 epitope variants. TCRdb's copy holds only in-frame clones and misses some; the assay was immunoSEQ multiplex PCR. The data contain a few thousand clones, 55% to 70% of them singletons. Their antigen targets remain unknown. Sample: cultured CD8+ T cells derived from PBMCs. These receptor sequences come from a male donor with HIV. The CDR3 runs from the conserved cysteine through the conserved F or W. D genes are given only for firm matches. The size field is filled for only some rows; it gives once, few, many or a size class.

V	size	D	J	CDR3	DNA
TRBV10-3	-	-	TRBJ1-1	CAISAGDTEAFF	TGTGCCATCAGCGCAGGGGACACTGAAGCTTTCTTT
TRBV6-5	-	-	TRBJ2-3	CASSYLGQRVDTQYF	TGTGCCAGCAGTTACCTCGGACAGCGTGTGGATACGCAGTATTTT
TRBV7-6	-	-	TRBJ2-1	CASSLGGSNEQFF	TGTGCCAGCAGCTTAGGAGGGAGCAATGAGCAGTTCTTC
TRBV18	-	TRBD2	TRBJ2-1	CASSPREGVSYNEQFF	TGTGCCAGCTCCCCTCGGGAGGGCGTGTCCTACAATGAGCAGTTCTTC
TRBV27	-	-	TRBJ2-1	CASSLKGAYNEQFF	TGTGCCAGCAGTTTAAAGGGAGCGTACAATGAGCAGTTCTTC
TRBV4-3	-	-	TRBJ2-1	CASSQLQGNEQFF	TGCGCCAGCAGCCAACTACAGGGTAATGAGCAGTTCTTC
TRBV6-5	-	-	TRBJ1-5	CASSESLGQPQHF	TGTGCCAGCAGTGAAAGTTTGGGTCAGCCCCAGCATTTT
TRBV11-1	once	-	TRBJ2-1	CASSLEVTFSLNEQFF	TGTGCCAGCAGCTTAGAGGTAACTTTCAGTCTCAATGAGCAGTTCTTC
TRBV28	-	-	TRBJ1-2	CASSDDRSPRDGYTF	TGTGCCAGCAGCGACGACAGGTCACCAAGGGATGGCTACACCTTC
TRBV6-5	once	TRBD1	TRBJ1-1	CASSYPGQGIYQAFF	TGTGCCAGCAGTTACCCGGGACAGGGGATTTACCAAGCTTTCTTT
TRBV6-6	-	-	TRBJ2-3	CASSFPGALTDTQYF	TGTGCCAGCAGTTTCCCGGGGGCCCTCACAGATACGCAGTATTTT
TRBV5-1	-	-	TRBJ2-1	CASSLAPHEQFF	TGCGCCAGCAGCTTGGCTCCTCATGAGCAGTTCTTC
TRBV7-9	-	-	TRBJ2-1	CASSLARAGDDEQFF	TGTGCCAGCAGCTTAGCGCGGGCAGGTGACGATGAGCAGTTCTTC
TRBV28	-	TRBD2	TRBJ2-4	CASSEVSGRAPAKNIQYF	TGTGCCAGCAGTGAGGTTAGCGGGAGGGCCCCTGCCAAAAACATTCAGTACTTC
TRBV2	-	-	TRBJ2-1	CASSEAGGYNEQFF	TGTGCCAGCAGTGAAGCGGGCGGCTACAATGAGCAGTTCTTC
TRBV6-5	-	TRBD1	TRBJ1-2	CASSTLGTGHYGYTF	TGTGCCAGCAGTACCCTAGGGACAGGTCACTATGGCTACACCTTC
TRBV5-5	-	TRBD2	TRBJ2-1	CASSVAGGPPYNEQFF	TGTGCCAGCAGCGTAGCGGGAGGCCCCCCCTACAATGAGCAGTTCTTC
TRBV7-9	-	-	TRBJ2-1	CASSLATGILYNEQFF	TGTGCCAGCAGCTTAGCGACCGGGATACTCTACAATGAGCAGTTCTTC
TRBV19	few	-	TRBJ1-2	CASTKPTGGYTF	TGTGCCAGTACCAAGCCCACGGGTGGCTACACCTTC
TRBV2	-	-	TRBJ1-5	CASSKTKTGLYSNQPQHF	TGTGCCAGCAGTAAAACAAAAACAGGCTTGTATAGCAATCAGCCCCAGCATTTT
TRBV19	few	TRBD1	TRBJ1-6	CASKQGSGSPLHF	TGTGCCAGCAAACAGGGGTCCGGTTCACCCCTCCACTTT
TRBV5-6	once	-	TRBJ2-1	CASSLRAEYNEQFF	TGTGCCAGCAGCTTGAGGGCAGAGTACAATGAGCAGTTCTTC
TRBV6-6	-	-	TRBJ1-3	CASSYKDFSGNTIYF	TGTGCCAGCAGTTACAAGGATTTCTCTGGAAACACCATATATTTT
TRBV7-9	-	TRBD2	TRBJ2-5	CASSHTSGQETQYF	TGTGCCAGCAGTCACACTAGCGGCCAAGAGACCCAGTACTTC
TRBV7-2	-	TRBD1	TRBJ1-4	CASSVRGANEKLFF	TGTGCCAGCAGCGTCAGGGGGGCTAATGAAAAACTGTTTTTT
TRBV11-3	-	-	TRBJ2-1	CASSLGHYNEQFF	TGTGCCAGCAGCTTGGGACACTACAATGAGCAGTTCTTC
TRBV7-2	-	TRBD2	TRBJ2-1	CASSFSGAAANEQFF	TGTGCCAGCAGCTTTAGCGGGGCTGCTGCCAATGAGCAGTTCTTC
TRBV6-5	-	TRBD1	TRBJ2-3	CASSYDRAGDTQYF	TGTGCCAGCAGTTACGACAGGGCAGGAGATACGCAGTATTTT
TRBV30	-	-	TRBJ1-2	CAWSPRTGVGGSYGYTF	TGTGCCTGGAGTCCGAGGACCGGGGTTGGGGGGTCCTATGGCTACACCTTC
TRBV19	few	-	TRBJ2-2	CASSIRGSTGELFF	TGTGCCAGTAGTATTAGAGGATCCACCGGGGAGCTGTTTTTT
TRBV4-3	-	-	TRBJ1-1	CASSQDPGGGTEAFF	TGCGCCAGCAGCCAAGATCCTGGGGGTGGCACTGAAGCTTTCTTT
TRBV28	medium-sized	-	TRBJ1-1	CASSLLGSGEAFF	TGTGCCAGCAGTTTATTGGGCTCGGGGGAAGCTTTCTTT
TRBV28	-	-	TRBJ2-5	CASSLYRETQYF	TGTGCCAGCAGTTTATATAGGGAGACCCAGTACTTC
TRBV5-5	-	-	TRBJ2-2	CASSLGHSTGELFF	TGTGCCAGCAGCTTGGGTCATAGCACCGGGGAGCTGTTTTTT
TRBV10-1	-	-	TRBJ2-2	CASSDPRPEDTGELFF	TGCGCCAGCAGTGACCCCCGTCCCGAGGACACCGGGGAGCTGTTTTTT
TRBV11-2	-	-	TRBJ2-7	CASSLGVSYEQYF	TGTGCCAGCAGCTTAGGAGTTTCCTACGAGCAGTACTTC
TRBV5-6	few	TRBD1	TRBJ2-7	CASGSGTGTYEQYF	TGTGCCAGCGGATCCGGGACAGGGACCTACGAGCAGTACTTC
TRBV30	-	TRBD2	TRBJ2-7	CAWSVRGGLAGYEQYF	TGTGCCTGGAGTGTACGAGGGGGACTAGCGGGCTACGAGCAGTACTTC
TRBV29-1	-	TRBD2	TRBJ2-7	CSVVYSGSSYEQYF	TGCAGCGTTGTCTACAGCGGGAGCTCCTACGAGCAGTACTTC
TRBV28	-	-	TRBJ1-1	CASSPGEGRTEAFF	TGTGCCAGCAGTCCGGGGGAAGGAAGGACTGAAGCTTTCTTT
TRBV28	-	-	TRBJ1-2	CASSDDRSPGDGYTF	TGTGCCAGCAGCGACGACAGGTCACCAGGGGATGGCTACACCTTC
TRBV28	few	-	TRBJ1-1	CASRTLYGRLNTEAFF	TGTGCCAGCAGGACTTTATATGGCAGGCTGAACACTGAAGCTTTCTTT
TRBV29-1	-	TRBD1	TRBJ1-5	CSVGDRVYRQPQHF	TGCAGCGTTGGGGACAGGGTTTACCGTCAGCCCCAGCATTTT
TRBV11-3	-	-	TRBJ1-4	CASSLGNREREKLFF	TGTGCCAGCAGCTTAGGTAACAGAGAGCGGGAAAAACTGTTTTTT
TRBV7-8	-	-	TRBJ1-5	CASSLGAWSNQPQHF	TGTGCCAGCAGCTTGGGGGCTTGGAGCAATCAGCCCCAGCATTTT